One and the same sample provided the 27 T cell receptor beta chains below, sequenced in a study of PD-L1 blockade in urothelial cancer. This table comes from immunoSEQ multiplex PCR, and its TCRdb copy is limited to in-frame clones, with some not included. The sample carries 50,000 to 65,000 clones, approximately 86% recorded once. The source was PBMCs, collected around atezolizumab (anti-PD-L1) treatment. Receptors originate from a man in his forties or fifties with urothelial cancer.

The CDR3 DNA reads as TGTGCCAGCCGACGGCCTCCGGGTGACGAGCAGTACTTC. Translating gives CASRRPPGDEQYF. The V call is TRBV27, the J call TRBJ2-7; D gene uncertain. Germline V gene data show CDR1 as MNHEY and CDR2 as SMNVEV (reference sequence). CDR3 length equals 13 residues. Trimming shortened V by 8 bases and J by 5 bases, and 16 bases separated the two germline ends.

The rearrangement links TRBV29-1 to TRBJ2-3; D possibly corresponds to TRBD2 (6 bases). There are 13 residues in the CDR3. V shed 7 bases and J shed 4 bases, with 15 bases lying between them. In germline, CDR1 is SQVTM, CDR2 ANQGSEA. CDR3 amino acids: CSAPTSSADTQYF. The CDR3 nucleotides read TGCAGCGCCCCGACTAGTTCTGCAGATACGCAGTATTTT.

This chain uses TRBV7-9 with TRBJ2-1; 9 nucleotides line up with TRBD2. This CDR3 is 14 amino acids long. After removal of 4 bases from V and 14 bases from J, the junction contained 12 bases not matched to a gene. Germline CDR1 SEHNR, CDR2 FQNEAQ (reference sequence). The CDR3 loop reads CASSSTTSGGAEFF. The CDR3 nucleotides are TGTGCCAGCAGCTCAACGACTAGCGGAGGGGCCGAGTTCTTC.

The chain recombines TRBV18 with TRBJ2-2; the D is unclear. Per the germline V gene, CDR1 is KGHSH and CDR2 is LQKENI. The germline V and J ends were trimmed by 2 bases and 1 base, with 8 bases remaining between them. The CDR3 has 15 amino acids. CDR3: CASSPRQENTGELFF. The DNA of the CDR3 is TGTGCCAGCTCACCAAGGCAGGAGAACACCGGGGAGCTGTTTTTT.

A single count supports this clone. The chain uses TRBV4-1 and TRBJ2-5; TRBD2 might be the D (5 bases). This CDR3 is 15 amino acids long. From germline, CDR1 is MGHRA and CDR2 YSYEKL. Trimming stripped 1 base from V and 0 bases from J, with 9 bases between. CDR3 sequence: CASSQGNGNQETQYF. In nucleotides, the CDR3 is TGCGCCAGCAGCCAAGGTAACGGGAACCAAGAGACCCAGTACTTC.

The V and J genes are TRBV7-8 and TRBJ2-3; 14 positions agree with TRBD2. The germline gives CDR1 SGHVS, CDR2 FQNEAQ. The CDR3 has 19 residues. V was pared by 5 bases and J by 1 base, with 11 bases of the junction left unmatched. CDR3 DNA sequence: TGTGCCAGCAGCGTTGGCCGGACTAGCGGGAGGTGGGGCACAGATACGCAGTATTTT. Translation gives CASSVGRTSGRWGTDTQYF.

This chain links TRBV27 with TRBJ2-2; TRBD1 matches at 7 bases. The V gene's germline CDR1 is MNHEY and CDR2 SMNVEV (reference sequence). The length of the CDR3 is 16 residues. The trim removed 6 bases at V and 2 bases at J, leaving 9 bases unmatched. The CDR3 reads CASRQQGRLNTGELFF. CDR3 DNA: TGTGCCAGCAGACAACAGGGGCGTCTAAACACCGGGGAGCTGTTTTTT.

The CDR3: CATRQGVRNTEAFF. The CDR3 nucleotides are TGTGCCACTCGACAGGGAGTAAGGAACACTGAAGCTTTCTTT. The chain combines TRBV19 with TRBJ1-1; 7 positions match TRBD1. Germline V gives CDR1 LNHDA, CDR2 SQIVND (reference sequence). The CDR3 length is 14 residues. J was trimmed by 1 base and V by 10 bases; bases with no gene match: 9.

The gene calls are TRBV9 and TRBJ2-2; D is possibly TRBD2 (6 bases). Looked up from germline, CDR1 is SGDLS and CDR2 is YYNGEE. Trimming shortened V by 4 bases and J by 1 base, and 11 bases separated the two germline ends. The CDR3 loop spans 15 amino acids. CDR3 sequence: CASSTLSGNTGELFF. Here the CDR3 DNA reads TGTGCCAGCAGCACCCTTAGCGGGAACACCGGGGAGCTGTTTTTT.

Details on this clone: Relative to the germline gene, one junction end is altered; a read error may explain this. The chain is built from TRBV2 and TRBJ2-1, with 8 positions matching TRBD2. The CDR3 spans 16 residues. CDR1 and CDR2 (germline): SNHLY, FYNNEI. In DNA form, the CDR3 reads TGTGCCAGCTGTGACCTAGCGGGCGGTTTAAACAATGAGCAGTTCTTC. It yields the protein CASCDLAGGLNNEQFF.

This chain's CDR3 is CASKTSGLNTGELFF. The CDR3 nucleotides read TGTGCCAGCAAAACTAGCGGGCTTAACACCGGGGAGCTGTTTTTT. The chain employs TRBV2 and TRBJ2-2; TRBD2 agrees at 9 bases. CDR3 length equals 15 residues. Unmatched junction bases numbered 5, after V lost 7 bases and J lost 2 bases. Germline V gene lookup returns CDR1 SNHLY and CDR2 FYNNEI.

The rearrangement links TRBV25-1 to TRBJ2-2; no clear D gene. The length of the CDR3 is 11 residues. Between the trimmed V and J ends, which lost 8 bases and 5 bases, there was a span of 6 bases. Germline V gives CDR1 MGHDK, CDR2 SYGVNS. The CDR3 protein is CASHRTGELFF. CDR3 nucleotides: TGTGCCAGCCACCGGACCGGGGAGCTGTTTTTT.

The chain is built from TRBV27 and TRBJ1-6; D might be TRBD1 (6 bases). Trimming pared 2 bases from V and 8 bases from J, leaving 10 bases between. CDR3 size: 14 residues. The germline CDR1 and CDR2 sequences are MNHEY and SMNVEV (reference sequence). In DNA form, the CDR3 reads TGTGCCAGCAGTTTAGGACAGATACATTCACCCCTCCACTTT. Its protein is CASSLGQIHSPLHF.

The rearrangement links TRBV18 to TRBJ2-3, with 7 bases lining up with TRBD1. Trimming took 4 bases from V and 1 from J; bases not matched to a gene: 2. This CDR3 comprises 14 residues. Germline CDR1 KGHSH, CDR2 LQKENI. CDR3 DNA: TGTGCCAGCTCACGGGGGACAGGCACAGATACGCAGTATTTT. Its translation is CASSRGTGTDTQYF.

The chain combines TRBV30 with TRBJ2-2; no reliable D call. CDR1 and CDR2 from the germline V gene are GTSNPN and SVGIG (reference sequence). V lost 3 bases to trimming and J lost 1 base, with 6 bases between them. The CDR3 length is 13 residues. The DNA for the CDR3 is TGTGCCTGGAGATCCAGGAACACCGGGGAGCTGTTTTTT. Protein product: CAWRSRNTGELFF.

This rearrangement joins TRBV6-6 to TRBJ2-1; 7 positions match TRBD2. The J segment lost 4 bases and the V segment lost 9 bases, leaving 3 bases of the junction unmatched. Germline V gene lookup returns CDR1 MNHNY and CDR2 SVGAGI (reference sequence). There are 12 residues in the CDR3. The CDR3 DNA reads as TGTGCCAGTCGCGGGGGATACAATGAGCAGTTCTTC. It yields the protein CASRGGYNEQFF.

The V and J genes are TRBV28 and TRBJ1-1; TRBD1 matches at 8 bases. V was pared by 2 bases and J by 6 bases, with 14 bases of the junction left unmatched. The germline CDR1 and CDR2 sequences are MDHEN and SYDVKM. There are 17 residues in the CDR3. The CDR3 DNA is TGTGCCAGCAGTTTAAGGAGGACAGGGAAAACAATCCCTGAAGCTTTCTTT. It encodes CASSLRRTGKTIPEAFF.

The chain links TRBV6-5 to TRBJ2-2; D may be TRBD2 (7 bases). Germline V gives CDR1 MNHEY, CDR2 SVGAGI. V shed 8 bases and J shed 5 bases, with 15 bases lying between them. The CDR3 runs to 14 residues. CDR3 protein: CASRRGARTGELFF. CDR3 bases: TGTGCCAGCCGACGGGGGGCGCGAACCGGGGAGCTGTTTTTT.

This clone came up a few times. For the CDR3, the DNA is TGTGCCAGTAGACAAGGGACAGGGGTTAATTCACCCCTCCACTTT. It yields the protein CASRQGTGVNSPLHF. The chain has TRBV19 and TRBJ1-6; 10 nucleotides agree with TRBD1. CDR3 length: 15 amino acids. Germline CDR1 LNHDA, CDR2 SQIVND (reference sequence). J lost 6 bases, V lost 6 bases, and 5 bases had no gene match.

This clone has just one count. This rearrangement joins TRBV5-1 to TRBJ2-3, with a weak D call TRBD2 (5 bases). This CDR3 contains 16 residues. With 5 bases removed from V and 2 bases from J, the gap between germline ends came to 18 bases. Germline V gene sequence: CDR1 SGHRS, CDR2 YFSETQ. Here the CDR3 DNA reads TGCGCCAGCAGGGCGATAGGAAGCGGACCCACAGATACGCAGTATTTT. It is translated as CASRAIGSGPTDTQYF.

This chain joins TRBV23-1 and TRBJ2-1, with TRBD2 matching over 10 bases. TRBV23-1 is filed as an ORF, its function uncertain. J lost 0 bases, V lost 3 bases, and 11 bases had no gene match. The CDR3 runs to 19 residues. CDR3 coding DNA: TGCGCCAGCAGTCATTCGGCTAGCGGGAGTATGCACTCCTACAATGAGCAGTTCTTC. Translating gives CASSHSASGSMHSYNEQFF.

The rearrangement joins TRBV18 to TRBJ2-5; maybe TRBD1 (6 bases). Trimming pared 0 bases from V and 4 bases from J, leaving 9 bases between. Per the germline V gene, CDR1 is KGHSH and CDR2 is LQKENI. The CDR3 totals 14 residues. CDR3: CASSPPNRAETQYF. The DNA for the CDR3 is TGTGCCAGCTCACCACCAAACAGGGCAGAGACCCAGTACTTC.

The chain employs TRBV2 and TRBJ1-5; D is undetermined. V shed 3 bases and J shed 0 bases, with 9 bases lying between them. Germline CDR1 SNHLY, CDR2 FYNNEI. The CDR3 sequence is 15 residues long. CDR3 in DNA: TGTGCCAGCAGTGATTGGAGTCTTAGCAATCAGCCCCAGCATTTT. It is translated as CASSDWSLSNQPQHF.

This clone was observed once. The chain combines TRBV28 with TRBJ1-1; tentative D call: TRBD1 (6 bases). The ends were cut back, 3 bases at V and 6 bases at J, with 11 bases in the middle. This CDR3 region has 13 residues. Per the germline V gene, CDR1 is MDHEN and CDR2 is SYDVKM. Here the CDR3 reads CASSLGAWAEAFF. As DNA, the CDR3 is TGTGCCAGCAGTTTGGGGGCTTGGGCTGAAGCTTTCTTT.

The V and J genes are TRBV7-2 and TRBJ1-4; 8 nucleotides align to TRBD1. CDR3 size: 14 residues. Germline-derived CDR1 and CDR2 are SGHTA and FQGNSA. The junction had 6 bases not matched to a gene; V was cut back by 4 bases and J by 8 bases. The CDR3 here is CASSSDRGGEKLFF. The CDR3 DNA follows: TGTGCCAGCAGCTCAGACAGGGGAGGAGAAAAACTGTTTTTT.

This clone was seen only a few times. The chain employs TRBV11-1 and TRBJ2-3, with D unresolved. CDR3 length: 12 amino acids. V was shortened by 3 bases and J by 4 bases, with 5 bases between the two germline ends. Per the germline V gene, CDR1 is SGHAT and CDR2 is FQDESV (reference sequence). The CDR3 sequence is CASSFGPDTQYF. DNA for the CDR3: TGTGCCAGCAGCTTCGGTCCAGATACGCAGTATTTT.

V is TRBV9 and J is TRBJ2-1, with 7 bases aligning to TRBD2. The CDR3 has 16 residues. Germline V gene sequence: CDR1 SGDLS, CDR2 YYNGEE. The junction had 13 bases not matched to a gene; V was cut back by 1 base and J by 9 bases. The CDR3 nucleotides are TGTGCCAGCAGCGTACTTCTTGACGCGGGGGTTACTGAGCAGTTCTTC. Residues: CASSVLLDAGVTEQFF. The whole variable domain, filled in from reference TRBV9 and TRBJ2-1, reads DSGVTQTPKHLITATGQRVTLRCSPRSGDLSVYWYQQSLDQGLQFLIQYYNGEERAKGNILERFSAQQFPDLHSELNLSSLELGDSALYFCASSVLLDAGVTEQFFGPGTRLTVL.